This TCR beta chain derives from a study of T cell repertoires in cytomegalovirus infection. The germline V gene has CDR1 SGHTA and CDR2 FQGNSA. The CDR3 is made up of 11 amino acids. TCRdb ran MiXCR on the reads and lists one entry per CDR3 protein. The sample has 300,000 to 400,000 distinct CDR3 sequences, around a tenth seen once. This clonotype has a count of ten or more. One end of the junction does not line up with germline, which may come from a read error. This clonotype was sampled from a human donor in good health (CMV status not recorded). Some clones in this sample may be carry-over from other donors' samples. The sequenced sample was PBMCs. The V call is TRBV7-2, the J call TRBJ2-7, with D perhaps TRBD1 (6 bases). The chain's CDR3 is CASSSSRGFIF. DNA for the CDR3: TGTGCCAGCAGTTCCAGCAGGGGTTTTATCTTC.